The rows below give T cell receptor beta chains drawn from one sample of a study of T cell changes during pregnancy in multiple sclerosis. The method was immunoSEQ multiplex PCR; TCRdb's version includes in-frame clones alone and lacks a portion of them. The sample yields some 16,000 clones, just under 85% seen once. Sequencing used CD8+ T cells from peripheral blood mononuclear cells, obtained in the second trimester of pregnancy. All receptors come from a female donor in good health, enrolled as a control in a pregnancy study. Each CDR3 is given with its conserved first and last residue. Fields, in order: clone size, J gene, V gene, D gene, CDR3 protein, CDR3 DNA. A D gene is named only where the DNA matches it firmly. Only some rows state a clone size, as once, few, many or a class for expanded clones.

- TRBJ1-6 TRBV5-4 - CASSLGQAPFNSPLHF TGTGCCAGCAGCTTGGGACAGGCTCCCTTCAATTCACCCCTCCACTTT
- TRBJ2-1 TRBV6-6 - CASGRPYNEQFF TGTGCCAGCGGGAGGCCTTACAATGAGCAGTTCTTC
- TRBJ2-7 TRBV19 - CASTPTSDTFEQYF TGTGCCAGTACCCCGACGTCGGACACCTTCGAGCAGTACTTC
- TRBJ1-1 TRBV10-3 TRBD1 CAIDPGGGNTEAFF TGTGCCATCGACCCAGGGGGCGGGAACACTGAAGCTTTCTTT
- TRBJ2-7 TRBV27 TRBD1 CASSLPGQGYEQYF TGTGCCAGCAGTTTACCTGGACAGGGCTACGAGCAGTACTTC
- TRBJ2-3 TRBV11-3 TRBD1 CASSFGQGLSDTQYF TGTGCCAGCAGCTTCGGACAGGGATTGTCAGATACGCAGTATTTT
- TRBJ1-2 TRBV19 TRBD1 CASTWDRGNYGYTF TGTGCCAGTACTTGGGACAGGGGAAACTATGGCTACACCTTC
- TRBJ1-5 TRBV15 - CATAIRGSNQPQHF TGTGCCACTGCAATCAGGGGTAGCAATCAGCCCCAGCATTTT
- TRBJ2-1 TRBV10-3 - CAISERGTGNEQFF TGTGCCATCAGTGAACGGGGGACGGGCAATGAGCAGTTCTTC
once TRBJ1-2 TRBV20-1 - CSAPDYGYTF TGCAGTGCTCCCGACTATGGCTACACCTTC
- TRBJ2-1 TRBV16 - CASSQRARGYNEQFF TGTGCCAGCAGCCAAAGGGCACGGGGATACAATGAGCAGTTCTTC
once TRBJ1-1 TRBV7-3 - CASSLNDRPNTEAFF TGTGCCAGCAGCTTAAACGACAGGCCGAACACTGAAGCTTTCTTT
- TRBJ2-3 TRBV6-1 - CASSEVGEADTQYF TGTGCCAGCAGTGAAGTTGGGGAGGCAGATACGCAGTATTTT
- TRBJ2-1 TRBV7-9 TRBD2 CASSLRAGPTRAPHDEQFF TGTGCCAGCAGCTTACGAGCGGGGCCAACACGCGCGCCCCATGATGAGCAGTTCTTC
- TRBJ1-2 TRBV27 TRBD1 CASSPGTGEAYGYTF TGTGCCAGCTCCCCGGGGACAGGAGAGGCCTATGGCTACACCTTC
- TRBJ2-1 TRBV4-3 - CASSQGEYNEQFF TGCGCCAGCAGCCAAGGGGAGTACAATGAGCAGTTCTTC
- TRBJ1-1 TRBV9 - CASSASILNTEAFF TGTGCCAGCAGCGCTAGTATCTTGAACACTGAAGCTTTCTTT
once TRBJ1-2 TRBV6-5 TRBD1 CASSSISGGGYGYTF TGTGCCAGCAGTTCGATTTCAGGGGGCGGCTATGGCTACACCTTC
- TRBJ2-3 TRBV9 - CASSVTSTDTQYF TGTGCCAGCAGCGTAACTAGTACAGATACGCAGTATTTT
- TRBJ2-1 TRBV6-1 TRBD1 CASSETGYNEQFF TGTGCCAGCAGTGAGACAGGGTACAATGAGCAGTTCTTC